The next 2 T cell receptor beta chains were all read from a single sample in a study of blood T cell repertoires in COVID-19. Clones were sequenced by immunoSEQ multiplex PCR, and TCRdb holds only the in-frame ones, with some missing. The table has 230,000 or so clones, roughly 79% seen once. The source material was peripheral blood. The origin of the receptors is a woman of 80 years or more with COVID-19, enrolled during active disease.

The chain couples TRBV19 to TRBJ2-3; TRBD1 aligns across 8 bases. This CDR3 region has 15 residues. V lost 3 bases, J lost 5 bases, and 7 bases stayed unmatched. Germline lookup yields CDR1 LNHDA and CDR2 SQIVND (reference sequence). DNA of the CDR3: TGTGCCAGTAGTATCGGGACAGGTCCAAGAGATACGCAGTATTTT. This codes for CASSIGTGPRDTQYF.

For the CDR3, the DNA is TGTGCCAGCAGCCAACAGGGGGCGGGTCGGCAGTACTTC. Translated: CASSQQGAGRQYF. J is TRBJ2-7 and V is TRBV3-1 (or the pseudogene TRBV3-2); 8 bases align to TRBD1. The germline V gene has CDR1 LGHDT and CDR2 YNNKEL (reference sequence). V shed 2 bases, J shed 9 bases, and the junction held 6 bases outside the gene matches. This CDR3 is built from 13 residues.